Here is one TCR beta chain with its context. Its matching antigen is unknown. Clones were read by immunoSEQ multiplex PCR, and TCRdb kept only the in-frame ones, dropping some. This table has some 330,000 clones, around 90% appearing once. Stated treatment: 15 to 20 received Ad26.COV2.S at low or high dose, single or two shots; five or six received placebo; per-sample allocation not given. Sampling took place 63 days after the first vaccine or placebo injection. The record originates from a study of Ad26.COV2.S vaccination and SARS-CoV-2 variants. Study results and limitations: The TCR breadth and depth analyses may have produced an underestimate of total T cell responses. Among vaccine recipients, spike-specific TCR breadth exceeded that of placebo recipients. Considerable breadth of spike-specific CD8+ and CD4+ T cell responses has reportedly been documented following vaccination.

Trimming removed 2 bases from V and 5 bases from J; junction bases left unmatched: 7. The CDR3 spans 15 residues. Germline CDR1 reads SGDLS; CDR2 reads YYNGEE. The sample consisted of peripheral blood, taken in a trial of Ad26.COV2.S vaccine versus placebo. This rearrangement joins TRBV9 to TRBJ1-2, with TRBD1 matching 9 bases. The source is a person between 18 and 60 years old who received the Ad26.COV2.S COVID-19 vaccine or a placebo. The CDR3 region is CASSVDGQGKYGYTF. CDR3 bases: TGTGCCAGCAGCGTCGATGGACAGGGGAAATATGGCTACACCTTC.